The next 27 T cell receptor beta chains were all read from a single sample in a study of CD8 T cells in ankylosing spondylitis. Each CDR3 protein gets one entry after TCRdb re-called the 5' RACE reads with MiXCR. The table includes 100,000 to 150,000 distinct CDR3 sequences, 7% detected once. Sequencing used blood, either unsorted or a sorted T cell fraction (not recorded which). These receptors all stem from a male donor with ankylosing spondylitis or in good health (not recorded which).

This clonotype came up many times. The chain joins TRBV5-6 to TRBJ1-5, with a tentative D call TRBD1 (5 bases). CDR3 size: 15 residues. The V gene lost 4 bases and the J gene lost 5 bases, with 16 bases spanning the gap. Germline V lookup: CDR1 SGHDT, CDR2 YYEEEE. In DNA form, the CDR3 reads TGTGCCAGCAGCGGGACGACCCAACCCGATCAGCCCCAGCATTTT. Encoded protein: CASSGTTQPDQPQHF. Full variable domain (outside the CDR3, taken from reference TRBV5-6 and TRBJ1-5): DAGVTQSPTHLIKTRGQQVTLRCSPKSGHDTVSWYQQALGQGPQFIFQYYEEEERQRGNFPDRFSGHQFPNYSSELNVNALLLGDSALYLCASSGTTQPDQPQHFGDGTRLSIL.

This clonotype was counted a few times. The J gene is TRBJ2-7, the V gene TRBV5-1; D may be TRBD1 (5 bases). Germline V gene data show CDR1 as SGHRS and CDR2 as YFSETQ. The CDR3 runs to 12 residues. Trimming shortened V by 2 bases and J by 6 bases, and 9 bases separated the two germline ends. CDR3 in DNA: TGCGCCAGCAGCTTTCAGGGCGGCGAGCAGTACTTC. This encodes CASSFQGGEQYF.

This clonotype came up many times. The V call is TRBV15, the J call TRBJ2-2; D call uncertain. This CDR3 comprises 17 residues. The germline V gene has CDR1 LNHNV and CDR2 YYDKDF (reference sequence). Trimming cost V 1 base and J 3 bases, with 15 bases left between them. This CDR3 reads CATSRAGKLSYTGELFF. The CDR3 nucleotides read TGTGCCACCAGCAGAGCTGGGAAATTGAGCTACACCGGGGAGCTGTTTTTT. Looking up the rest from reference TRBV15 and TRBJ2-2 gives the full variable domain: DAMVIQNPRYQVTQFGKPVTLSCSQTLNHNVMYWYQQKSSQAPKLLFHYYDKDFNNEADTPDNFQSRRPNTSFCFLDIRSPGLGDTAMYLCATSRAGKLSYTGELFFGEGSRLTVL.

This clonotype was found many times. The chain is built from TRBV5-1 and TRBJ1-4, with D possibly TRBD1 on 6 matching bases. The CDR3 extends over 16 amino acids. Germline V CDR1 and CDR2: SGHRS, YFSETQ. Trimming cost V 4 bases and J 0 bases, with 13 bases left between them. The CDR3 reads CASSPGASTTNEKLFF. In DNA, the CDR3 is TGCGCCAGCAGCCCGGGGGCATCAACAACTAATGAAAAACTGTTTTTT.

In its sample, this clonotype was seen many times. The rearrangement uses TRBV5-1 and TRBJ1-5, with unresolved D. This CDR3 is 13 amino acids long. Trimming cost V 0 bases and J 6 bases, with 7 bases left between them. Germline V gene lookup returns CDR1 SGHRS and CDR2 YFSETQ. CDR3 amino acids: CASSLEAGQPQHF. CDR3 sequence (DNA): TGCGCCAGCAGCTTGGAGGCGGGTCAGCCCCAGCATTTT.

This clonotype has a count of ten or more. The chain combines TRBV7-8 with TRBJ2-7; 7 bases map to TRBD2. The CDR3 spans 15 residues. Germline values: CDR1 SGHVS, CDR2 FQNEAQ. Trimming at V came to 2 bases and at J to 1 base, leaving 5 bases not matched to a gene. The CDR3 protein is CASSLREGASYEQYF. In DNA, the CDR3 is TGTGCCAGCAGCTTAAGGGAGGGCGCATCCTACGAGCAGTACTTC.

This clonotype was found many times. The CDR3 here is CASSTRTSGSYNEQFF. DNA for the CDR3: TGCGCCAGCAGCACCCGGACTAGCGGCTCCTACAATGAGCAGTTCTTC. V and J are TRBV5-1 and TRBJ2-1; 10 nucleotides line up with TRBD2. The CDR3 is 16 residues long. CDR1 SGHRS and CDR2 YFSETQ come from the germline V gene. V shed 4 bases and J 0 bases; nucleotides not matched to a gene: 4.

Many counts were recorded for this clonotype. CDR3 coding DNA: TGTGCCAGCAGTGAGGGAAATAGCCTCAATGAGCAGTTCTTC. Amino acids: CASSEGNSLNEQFF. The chain has TRBV2 and TRBJ2-1; no reliable D call. V was cut by 3 bases and J by 6 bases, with 12 bases left in between. Looked up from germline, CDR1 is SNHLY and CDR2 is FYNNEI. This CDR3 has 14 amino acids. The variable domain in full, with the rest retrieved from reference TRBV2 and TRBJ2-1, is EPEVTQTPSHQVTQMGQEVILRCVPISNHLYFYWYRQILGQKVEFLVSFYNNEISEKSEIFDDQFSVERPDGSNFTLKIRSTKLEDSAMYFCASSEGNSLNEQFFGPGTRLTVL.

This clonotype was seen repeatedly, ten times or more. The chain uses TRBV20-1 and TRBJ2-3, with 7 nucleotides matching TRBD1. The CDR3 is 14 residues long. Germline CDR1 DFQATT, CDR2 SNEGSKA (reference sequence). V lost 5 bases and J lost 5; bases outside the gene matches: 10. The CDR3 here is CSAPRQGTRDTQYF. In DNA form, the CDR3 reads TGCAGTGCTCCTCGACAGGGTACCAGAGATACGCAGTATTTT.

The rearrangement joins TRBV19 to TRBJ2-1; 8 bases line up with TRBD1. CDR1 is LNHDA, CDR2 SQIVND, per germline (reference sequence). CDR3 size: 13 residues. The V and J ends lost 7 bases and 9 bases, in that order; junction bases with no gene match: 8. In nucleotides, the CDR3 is TGTGCCAGTAATGACAGGGGAGGTGGTGAGCAGTTCTTC. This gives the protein CASNDRGGGEQFF.

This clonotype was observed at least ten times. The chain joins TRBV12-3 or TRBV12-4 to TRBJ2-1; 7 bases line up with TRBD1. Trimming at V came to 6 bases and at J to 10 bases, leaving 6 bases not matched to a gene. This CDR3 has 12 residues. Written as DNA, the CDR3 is TGTGCCAGCAGCCCAGGGGGTACAGAGCAGTTCTTC. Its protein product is CASSPGGTEQFF.

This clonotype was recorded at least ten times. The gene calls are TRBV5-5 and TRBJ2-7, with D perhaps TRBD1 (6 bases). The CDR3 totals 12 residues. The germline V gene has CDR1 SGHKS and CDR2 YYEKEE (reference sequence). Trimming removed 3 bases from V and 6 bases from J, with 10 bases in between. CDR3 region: CASSSQGIEQYF. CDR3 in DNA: TGTGCCAGCAGCTCACAGGGAATCGAGCAGTACTTC.

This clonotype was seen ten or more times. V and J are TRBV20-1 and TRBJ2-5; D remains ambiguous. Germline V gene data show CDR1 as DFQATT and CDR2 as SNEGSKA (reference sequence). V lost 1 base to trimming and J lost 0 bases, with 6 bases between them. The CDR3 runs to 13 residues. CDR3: CSARGQNQETQYF. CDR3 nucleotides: TGCAGTGCTAGAGGCCAGAACCAAGAGACCCAGTACTTC.

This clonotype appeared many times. Written as DNA, the CDR3 is TGCGCCAGCAGCTTAGCGGGGCACCGGTCCTACGAGCAGTACTTC. Translated: CASSLAGHRSYEQYF. The chain joins TRBV5-1 to TRBJ2-7; 7 bases fit TRBD2. Losses at the gene ends were 2 bases for V and 1 base for J; bases not matched to a gene: 6. This CDR3 region has 15 residues. The V gene's germline CDR1 is SGHRS and CDR2 YFSETQ. Together with reference TRBV5-1 and TRBJ2-7, the CDR3 gives the full variable domain: KAGVTQTPRYLIKTRGQQVTLSCSPISGHRSVSWYQQTPGQGLQFLFEYFSETQRNKGNFPGRFSGRQFSNSRSEMNVSTLELGDSALYLCASSLAGHRSYEQYFGPGTRLTVT.

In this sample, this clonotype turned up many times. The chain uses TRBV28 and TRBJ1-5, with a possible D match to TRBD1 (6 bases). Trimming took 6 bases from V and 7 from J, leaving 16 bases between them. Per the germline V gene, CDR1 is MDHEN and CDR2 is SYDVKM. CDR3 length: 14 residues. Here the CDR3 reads CASSPTTGTQPQHF. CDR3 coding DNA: TGTGCCAGCAGCCCAACAACAGGGACCCAGCCCCAGCATTTT.

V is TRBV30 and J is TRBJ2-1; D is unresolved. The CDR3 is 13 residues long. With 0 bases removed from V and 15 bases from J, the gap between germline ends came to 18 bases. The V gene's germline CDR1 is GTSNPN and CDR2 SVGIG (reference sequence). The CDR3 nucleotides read TGTGCCTGGAGTGTACCTAAGGGTGCCTGGGGGTTCTTC. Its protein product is CAWSVPKGAWGFF.

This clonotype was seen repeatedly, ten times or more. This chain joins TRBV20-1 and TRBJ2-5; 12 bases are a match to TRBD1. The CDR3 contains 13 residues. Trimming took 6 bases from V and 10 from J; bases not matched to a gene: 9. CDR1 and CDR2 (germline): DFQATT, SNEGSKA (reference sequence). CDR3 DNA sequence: TGCAGTGCGCCGGGACAGGGGGCGAGTGACCAGTACTTC. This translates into CSAPGQGASDQYF.

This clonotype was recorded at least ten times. DNA of the CDR3: TGTGCCATCAGTGAGTACGAGGGGGCCGGCAATCAGCCCCAGCATTTT. It encodes CAISEYEGAGNQPQHF. This chain uses TRBV10-3 with TRBJ1-5; 7 bases match TRBD1. Unmatched junction bases numbered 5, after V lost 1 base and J lost 2 bases. The CDR3 is 16 residues long. Looked up from germline, CDR1 is ENHRY and CDR2 is SYGVKD.

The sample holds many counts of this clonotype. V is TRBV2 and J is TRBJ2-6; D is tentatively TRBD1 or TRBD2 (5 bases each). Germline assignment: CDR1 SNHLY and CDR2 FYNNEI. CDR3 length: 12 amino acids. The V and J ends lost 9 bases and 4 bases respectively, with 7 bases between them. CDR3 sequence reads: CASGTGANVLTF. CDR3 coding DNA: TGTGCCAGTGGGACCGGGGCCAACGTCCTGACTTTC.

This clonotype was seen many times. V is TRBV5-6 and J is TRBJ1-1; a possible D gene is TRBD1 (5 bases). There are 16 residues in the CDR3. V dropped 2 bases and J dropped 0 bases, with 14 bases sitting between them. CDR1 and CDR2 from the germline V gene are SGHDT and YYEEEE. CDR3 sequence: CASSFLDRPMNTEAFF. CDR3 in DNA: TGTGCCAGCAGCTTTCTCGACAGACCCATGAACACTGAAGCTTTCTTT.

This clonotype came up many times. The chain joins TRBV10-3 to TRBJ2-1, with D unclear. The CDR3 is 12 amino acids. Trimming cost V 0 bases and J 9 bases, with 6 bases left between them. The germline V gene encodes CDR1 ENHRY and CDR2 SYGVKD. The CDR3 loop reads CAISESTVEQFF. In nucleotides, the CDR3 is TGTGCCATCAGTGAGTCTACAGTTGAGCAGTTCTTC.

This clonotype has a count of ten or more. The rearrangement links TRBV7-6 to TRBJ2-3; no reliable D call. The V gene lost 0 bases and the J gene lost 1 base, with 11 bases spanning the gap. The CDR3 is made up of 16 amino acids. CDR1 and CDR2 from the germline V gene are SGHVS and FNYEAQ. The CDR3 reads CASSLALGRGTDTQYF. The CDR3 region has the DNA TGTGCCAGCAGCTTAGCCTTAGGGCGCGGCACAGATACGCAGTATTTT.

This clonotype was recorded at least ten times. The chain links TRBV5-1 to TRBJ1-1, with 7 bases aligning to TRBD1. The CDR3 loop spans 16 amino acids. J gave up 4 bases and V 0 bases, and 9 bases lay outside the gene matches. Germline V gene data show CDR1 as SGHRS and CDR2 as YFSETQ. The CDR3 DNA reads TGCGCCAGCAGCTTGGGTCAGGGGGTGGAGGGCACTGAAGCTTTCTTT. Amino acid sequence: CASSLGQGVEGTEAFF.

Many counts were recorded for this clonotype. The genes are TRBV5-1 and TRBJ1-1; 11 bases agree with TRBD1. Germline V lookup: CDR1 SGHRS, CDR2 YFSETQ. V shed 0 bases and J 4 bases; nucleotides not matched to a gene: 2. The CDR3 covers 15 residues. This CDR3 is CASSLVGTGGTEAFF. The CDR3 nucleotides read TGCGCCAGCAGCTTGGTCGGGACAGGGGGCACTGAAGCTTTCTTT.

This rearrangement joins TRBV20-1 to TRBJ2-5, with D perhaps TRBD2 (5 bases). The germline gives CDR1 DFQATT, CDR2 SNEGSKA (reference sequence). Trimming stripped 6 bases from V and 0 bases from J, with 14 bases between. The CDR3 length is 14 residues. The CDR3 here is CSADGGADQETQYF. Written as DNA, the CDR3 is TGCAGTGCCGACGGTGGAGCGGACCAAGAGACCCAGTACTTC.

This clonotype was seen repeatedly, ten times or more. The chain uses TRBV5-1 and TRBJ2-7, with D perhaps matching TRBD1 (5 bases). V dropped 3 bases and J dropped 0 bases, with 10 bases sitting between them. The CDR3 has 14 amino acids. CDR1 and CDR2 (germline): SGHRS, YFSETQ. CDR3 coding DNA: TGCGCCAGCAGCTCTGGGGCCCCCTCCTACGAGCAGTACTTC. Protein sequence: CASSSGAPSYEQYF.

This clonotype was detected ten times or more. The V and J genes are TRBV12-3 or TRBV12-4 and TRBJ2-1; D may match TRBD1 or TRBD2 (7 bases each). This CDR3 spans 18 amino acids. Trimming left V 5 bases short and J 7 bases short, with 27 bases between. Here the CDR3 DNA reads TGTGCCAGCAGTCCCCATACGCCATCAGGGGGAGGGTGGAATGAGCAGTTCTTC. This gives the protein CASSPHTPSGGGWNEQFF.